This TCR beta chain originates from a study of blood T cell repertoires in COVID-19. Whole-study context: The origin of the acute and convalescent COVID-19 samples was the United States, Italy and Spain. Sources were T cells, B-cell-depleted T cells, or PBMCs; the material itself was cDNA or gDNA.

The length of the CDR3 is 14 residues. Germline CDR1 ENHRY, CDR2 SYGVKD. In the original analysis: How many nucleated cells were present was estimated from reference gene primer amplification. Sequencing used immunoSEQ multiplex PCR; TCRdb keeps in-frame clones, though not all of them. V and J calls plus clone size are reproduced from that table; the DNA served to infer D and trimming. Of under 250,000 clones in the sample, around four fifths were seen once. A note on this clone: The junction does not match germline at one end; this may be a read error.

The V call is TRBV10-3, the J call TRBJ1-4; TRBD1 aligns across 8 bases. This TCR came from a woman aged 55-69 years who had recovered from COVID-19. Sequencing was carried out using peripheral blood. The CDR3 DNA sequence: TGTGCCATCAGTGAGTACGGACAGGGTGAACAACTGTTTTTT. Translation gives CAISEYGQGEQLFF.